The next 28 T cell receptor beta chains were all read from a single sample in a study of cytomegalovirus exposure and HLA in healthy donors. 60 Vbeta and 13 Jbeta primers were used in PCR. Some clones are missing from TCRdb's copy, which holds only in-frame ones; the method was immunoSEQ multiplex PCR. The repertoire has 95,000 to 150,000 clones, just over 15% of them found once; the top ten carry under 2%. The sequenced sample consisted of PBMCs. These receptors were collected from a woman aged 18-29 years in good health and CMV-seronegative.

The chain combines TRBV6-6 with TRBJ2-5; 7 nucleotides agree with TRBD1. The germline gives CDR1 MNHNY, CDR2 SVGAGI (reference sequence). The CDR3 extends over 14 amino acids. Trimming removed 6 bases from V and 4 bases from J; junction bases left unmatched: 8. The CDR3 sequence: CASSPRQGGETQYF. The CDR3 region has the DNA TGTGCCAGCAGCCCGCGACAGGGCGGAGAGACCCAGTACTTC.

This clone showed up just a few times. This sequence joins TRBV5-1 and TRBJ1-1; 7 nucleotides align to TRBD1. CDR3 length: 16 residues. Germline loops: CDR1 SGHRS, CDR2 YFSETQ. Trimming took 0 bases from V and 1 from J; bases not matched to a gene: 6. CDR3 coding DNA: TGCGCCAGCAGCTTGGGGACAGGTTCGGGGAACACTGAAGCTTTCTTT. It translates to CASSLGTGSGNTEAFF.

This clone was counted only a few times. The V call is TRBV27, the J call TRBJ1-5, with TRBD1 as a possible D gene (5 bases). V lost 5 bases, J lost 3 bases, and 11 bases lay in between. Germline V lookup: CDR1 MNHEY, CDR2 SMNVEV (reference sequence). The CDR3 is 14 amino acids. The CDR3 region is CASSPLGVNQPQHF. As DNA, the CDR3 is TGTGCCAGCAGTCCCCTAGGGGTCAATCAGCCCCAGCATTTT.

The chain combines TRBV29-1 with TRBJ1-1; D unresolved. This CDR3 region has 13 residues. The ends were cut back, 6 bases at V and 1 base at J, with 12 bases in the middle. Germline V gives CDR1 SQVTM, CDR2 ANQGSEA. CDR3: CSVRRRANTEAFF. In DNA form, the CDR3 reads TGCAGCGTAAGAAGGAGGGCGAACACTGAAGCTTTCTTT.

This clone came up a few times. V gene TRBV7-9 combines with J gene TRBJ1-5; 8 bases fit TRBD1. Germline V gives CDR1 SEHNR, CDR2 FQNEAQ (reference sequence). Trimming removed 5 bases from V and 6 bases from J; junction bases left unmatched: 12. The CDR3 contains 16 residues. CDR3 nucleotides: TGTGCCAGCAGCGAGAGTCAGGGGGCGCGGGGTCAGCCCCAGCATTTT. This encodes CASSESQGARGQPQHF.

This chain joins TRBV18 and TRBJ1-4; TRBD1 aligns across 7 bases. The trim removed 2 bases at V and 5 bases at J, leaving 2 bases unmatched. Per the germline V gene, CDR1 is KGHSH and CDR2 is LQKENI. CDR3 length equals 14 residues. The CDR3 DNA reads as TGTGCCAGCTCACCAGCAGGGGGAAATGAAAAACTGTTTTTT. Amino acids: CASSPAGGNEKLFF.

There are a few counts of this clone. The V call is TRBV18, the J call TRBJ2-5; possibly TRBD2 for D (5 bases). CDR3 length equals 19 residues. Looked up from germline, CDR1 is KGHSH and CDR2 is LQKENI. The V end lost 2 bases, the J end lost 4 bases, and 26 bases lay between the germline ends. The CDR3 loop reads CASSPKGETWARLGETQYF. In DNA, the CDR3 is TGTGCCAGCTCACCAAAGGGAGAGACGTGGGCCCGACTTGGAGAGACCCAGTACTTC.

The chain uses TRBV5-1 and TRBJ2-2; 7 nucleotides agree with TRBD1. This CDR3 has 16 amino acids. With 2 bases clipped from V and 1 base from J, the junction kept 5 bases outside the gene matches. The germline V gene has CDR1 SGHRS and CDR2 YFSETQ. The CDR3 DNA reads TGCGCCAGCAGCTTTACCGGGACAGTGAACACCGGGGAGCTGTTTTTT. Its translation is CASSFTGTVNTGELFF.

J is TRBJ1-5 and V is TRBV9; perhaps TRBD1 as D (5 bases). V was pared by 2 bases and J by 0 bases, with 6 bases between. In germline, CDR1 is SGDLS, CDR2 YYNGEE. The CDR3 runs to 14 residues. This chain's CDR3 is CASSVTASNQPQHF. Here the CDR3 DNA reads TGTGCCAGCAGCGTGACAGCTAGCAATCAGCCCCAGCATTTT.

This clone was counted a single time. The chain recombines TRBV28 with TRBJ1-5, with 7 bases identical to TRBD1. Germline-derived CDR1 and CDR2 are MDHEN and SYDVKM. Germline trimming cut 7 bases from V and 3 bases from J; bases unmatched to any gene: 21. The CDR3 has 19 amino acids. CDR3 nucleotides: TGTGCCAGCACAACAAGCTTCCCCCTCGACAGGGAGAACAATCAGCCCCAGCATTTT. Protein: CASTTSFPLDRENNQPQHF.

V and J are TRBV28 and TRBJ1-3; 9 bases fit TRBD1. The CDR3 sequence is 16 residues long. Germline V gene data show CDR1 as MDHEN and CDR2 as SYDVKM. Trimming took 4 bases from V and 6 from J; bases not matched to a gene: 10. CDR3 sequence: CASSSPGQGSLNTIYF. DNA of the CDR3: TGTGCCAGCAGTTCACCGGGACAGGGATCACTAAACACCATATATTTT.

This clone was picked up a small number of times. The chain carries TRBV28 and TRBJ1-5, with TRBD1 matching over 7 bases. With 6 bases clipped from V and 7 bases from J, the junction kept 9 bases outside the gene matches. Germline V lookup: CDR1 MDHEN, CDR2 SYDVKM. This CDR3 is built from 14 residues. The CDR3, as DNA: TGTGCCAGCAGCCGACAGGGCCGTGGCCAGCCCCAGCATTTT. Protein: CASSRQGRGQPQHF.

The V gene is TRBV5-6, the J gene TRBJ1-2, with D perhaps matching TRBD1 (6 bases). In germline, CDR1 is SGHDT, CDR2 YYEEEE. CDR3 size: 14 residues. Trimming took off 0 bases at V and 7 bases at J, with 13 bases between the two ends. CDR3 coding DNA: TGTGCCAGCAGCTTGGTTGGACGGGGGGCTGGCTACACCTTC. Translated: CASSLVGRGAGYTF.

Points on this clone: At one of its ends the junction is not consistent with the germline gene, which may arise from a read error. V is TRBV6-5 and J is TRBJ2-2, with TRBD2 matching 8 bases. CDR1 and CDR2 (germline): MNHEY, SVGAGI. The CDR3 is made up of 16 amino acids. CDR3: CASSSGAGANTGDLFF. The CDR3 DNA reads as TGTGCCAGCAGTTCCGGAGCGGGGGCGAACACCGGGGATCTGTTTTTT.

The chain is built from TRBV28 and TRBJ1-3; 8 nucleotides match TRBD1. The CDR3 runs 16 residues. Germline trimming cut 4 bases from V and 0 bases from J; bases unmatched to any gene: 5. Germline V gene data show CDR1 as MDHEN and CDR2 as SYDVKM. The CDR3 protein is CASSSWTGSSGNTIYF. CDR3 nucleotides: TGTGCCAGCAGTTCTTGGACAGGGAGCTCTGGAAACACCATATATTTT.

The CDR3: CASSNSGLGSEKLFF. CDR3 nucleotides: TGTGCCAGCAGCAACTCCGGGCTGGGGAGTGAAAAACTGTTTTTT. The chain couples TRBV5-4 to TRBJ1-4; D is ambiguous. CDR1 and CDR2 from the germline V gene are SGHNT and YYREEE (reference sequence). Trimming cost V 4 bases and J 7 bases, with 17 bases left between them. There are 15 residues in the CDR3. Filled out from reference TRBV5-4 and TRBJ1-4, the complete variable domain reads ETGVTQSPTHLIKTRGQQVTLRCSSQSGHNTVSWYQQALGQGPQFIFQYYREEENGRGNFPPRFSGLQFPNYSSELNVNALELDDSALYLCASSNSGLGSEKLFFGSGTQLSVL.

This clone was recorded a few times. The chain links TRBV6-5 to TRBJ2-5; TRBD1 aligns across 7 bases. V dropped 6 bases and J dropped 4; count of bases not matched to a gene: 5. Germline assignment: CDR1 MNHEY and CDR2 SVGAGI. CDR3 length: 13 residues. The CDR3 bases are TGTGCCAGCAGAGGAGGACAGGCAGAGACCCAGTACTTC. It codes for CASRGGQAETQYF.

V and J are TRBV28 and TRBJ1-5; D remains unclear. Trimming removed 6 bases from V and 0 bases from J, with 12 bases in between. The CDR3 is 15 amino acids. Germline V gives CDR1 MDHEN, CDR2 SYDVKM. CDR3 nucleotides: TGTGCCAGCAGCCACCCTGGCGGTAGCAATCAGCCCCAGCATTTT. The encoded protein is CASSHPGGSNQPQHF.

J is TRBJ1-2 and V is TRBV5-6; D not certain. Germline V CDR1 and CDR2: SGHDT, YYEEEE. Between the trimmed V and J ends, which lost 0 bases and 2 bases, there was a span of 8 bases. The CDR3 has 14 residues. This CDR3 reads CASSLAGFNYGYTF. For the CDR3, the DNA is TGTGCCAGCAGCTTGGCGGGTTTCAACTATGGCTACACCTTC. Full variable domain (remainder filled in from reference TRBV5-6 and TRBJ1-2): DAGVTQSPTHLIKTRGQQVTLRCSPKSGHDTVSWYQQALGQGPQFIFQYYEEEERQRGNFPDRFSGHQFPNYSSELNVNALLLGDSALYLCASSLAGFNYGYTFGSGTRLTVV.

This clone appeared a few times. The V and J genes are TRBV27 and TRBJ1-5, with TRBD1 as a possible D gene (6 bases). Germline V gene lookup returns CDR1 MNHEY and CDR2 SMNVEV (reference sequence). Between the trimmed V and J ends, which lost 6 bases and 3 bases, there was a span of 12 bases. This CDR3 contains 14 residues. CDR3: CASRQQGSNQPQHF. The CDR3 DNA follows: TGTGCCAGCAGACAACAGGGTTCCAATCAGCCCCAGCATTTT.

This clone was counted only a few times. V usage is TRBV9 and J usage is TRBJ1-2; 9 positions match TRBD1. This CDR3 region has 16 residues. After removal of 2 bases from V and 2 bases from J, the junction contained 7 bases not matched to a gene. In germline, CDR1 is SGDLS, CDR2 YYNGEE. The CDR3 sequence: CASSVSNGQGNYGYTF. The CDR3 nucleotides are TGTGCCAGCAGCGTTTCCAACGGACAGGGGAACTATGGCTACACCTTC. Full variable domain (rest looked up from reference TRBV9 and TRBJ1-2): DSGVTQTPKHLITATGQRVTLRCSPRSGDLSVYWYQQSLDQGLQFLIQYYNGEERAKGNILERFSAQQFPDLHSELNLSSLELGDSALYFCASSVSNGQGNYGYTFGSGTRLTVV.

This clone was seen only a few times. The rearrangement joins TRBV7-2 to TRBJ2-7, with 7 bases lining up with TRBD2. CDR1 is SGHTA and CDR2 is FQGNSA in the germline V gene. The CDR3 has 14 amino acids. V dropped 5 bases and J dropped 4; count of bases not matched to a gene: 8. CDR3 nucleotides: TGTGCCAGCAGCGGGGGGGTAGGGAAGTACGAGCAGTACTTC. It specifies CASSGGVGKYEQYF.

This clone appeared a few times. The genes are TRBV6-5 and TRBJ2-4; D unresolved. Looked up from germline, CDR1 is MNHEY and CDR2 is SVGAGI. The CDR3 is 12 residues long. V was clipped by 6 bases and J by 7 bases, with 10 bases between them. The DNA of the CDR3 is TGTGCCAGCAGCCCCTCCGGGAACATTCAGTACTTC. Its protein is CASSPSGNIQYF.

The chain links TRBV5-4 to TRBJ2-5; the D gene is possibly TRBD2 (6 bases). V lost 2 bases, J lost 4 bases, and 9 bases lay in between. CDR3 size: 13 residues. CDR1 and CDR2 from the germline V gene are SGHNT and YYREEE (reference sequence). The chain's CDR3 is CASSFPAGETQYF. The CDR3 DNA reads TGTGCCAGCAGCTTCCCAGCGGGAGAGACCCAGTACTTC.

This clone turned up a few times. The chain is built from TRBV6-5 and TRBJ2-7; 12 bases are a match to TRBD2. This CDR3 region has 16 residues. Unmatched junction bases numbered 6, after V lost 4 bases and J lost 2 bases. Per the germline V gene, CDR1 is MNHEY and CDR2 is SVGAGI. The CDR3 DNA sequence: TGTGCCAGCAGTTCCCCCGGACTAGCGGGGACCTACGAGCAGTACTTC. Its translation is CASSSPGLAGTYEQYF.

This clone was seen only a few times. In nucleotides, the CDR3 is TGTGCCAGCAGTTTATCGGGGGCCCACTATAATTCACCCCTCCACTTT. Its translation: CASSLSGAHYNSPLHF. The chain is built from TRBV27 and TRBJ1-6, with TRBD1 as a possible D gene (6 bases). Germline V gives CDR1 MNHEY, CDR2 SMNVEV (reference sequence). Trimming took 0 bases from V and 3 from J, leaving 9 bases between them. This CDR3 has 16 residues.

This clone was picked up a small number of times. V and J are TRBV5-1 and TRBJ2-3; D gene unclear. CDR3 length equals 13 residues. V was shortened by 4 bases and J by 4 bases, with 10 bases between the two germline ends. Germline assignment: CDR1 SGHRS and CDR2 YFSETQ. The CDR3 spells CASSLSIADTQYF. The CDR3 bases are TGCGCCAGCAGCCTGTCTATCGCAGATACGCAGTATTTT.

The rearrangement joins TRBV27 to TRBJ2-5, with TRBD2 identical over 14 bases. The CDR3 sequence is 16 residues long. CDR1 MNHEY and CDR2 SMNVEV come from the germline V gene (reference sequence). V was pared by 1 base and J by 4 bases, with 2 bases of the junction left unmatched. The CDR3: CASSLYGLAGGETQYF. CDR3 DNA: TGTGCCAGCAGTTTATACGGACTAGCGGGAGGAGAGACCCAGTACTTC.